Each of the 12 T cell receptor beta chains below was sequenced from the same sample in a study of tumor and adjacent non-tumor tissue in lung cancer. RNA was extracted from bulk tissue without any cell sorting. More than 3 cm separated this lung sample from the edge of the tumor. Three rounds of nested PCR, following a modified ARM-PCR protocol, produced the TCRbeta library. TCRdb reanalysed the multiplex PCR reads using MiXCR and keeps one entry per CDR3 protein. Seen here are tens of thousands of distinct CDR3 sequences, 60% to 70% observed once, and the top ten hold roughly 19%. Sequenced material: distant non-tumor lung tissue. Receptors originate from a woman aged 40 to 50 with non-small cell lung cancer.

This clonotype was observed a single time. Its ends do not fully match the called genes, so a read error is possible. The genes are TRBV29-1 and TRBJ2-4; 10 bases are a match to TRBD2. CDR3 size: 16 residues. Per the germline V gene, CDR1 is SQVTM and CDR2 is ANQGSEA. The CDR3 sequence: CSVGFPLAGAGDIQYF. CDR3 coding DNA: TGCAGCGTTGGATTTCCGCTAGCGGGGGCCGGGGACATTCAGTATTTC.

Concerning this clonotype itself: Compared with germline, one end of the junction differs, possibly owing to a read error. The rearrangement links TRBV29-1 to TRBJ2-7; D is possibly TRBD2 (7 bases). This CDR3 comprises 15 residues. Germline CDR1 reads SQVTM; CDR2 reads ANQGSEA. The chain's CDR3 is CNVEFEGGSSYEQYF. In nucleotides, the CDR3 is TGCAACGTTGAATTTGAGGGGGGGAGCTCCTACGAGCAGTACTTC.

For the CDR3, the DNA is TGCAGTGCTAGTGGAGGGGCTTCCTACGAGCAGTACTTC. Amino acid sequence: CSASGGASYEQYF. The V call is TRBV20-1, the J call TRBJ2-7; D may be TRBD2 (6 bases). The CDR3 is 13 amino acids. Germline CDR1 reads DFQATT; CDR2 reads SNEGSKA (reference sequence). Trimming left V 3 bases short and J 1 base short, with 10 bases between.

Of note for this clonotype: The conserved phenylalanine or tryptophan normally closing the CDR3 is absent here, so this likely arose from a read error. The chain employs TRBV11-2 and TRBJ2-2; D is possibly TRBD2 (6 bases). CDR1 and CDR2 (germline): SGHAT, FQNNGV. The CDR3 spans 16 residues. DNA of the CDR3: TGCGCCATAAGCCGGGTCGCGGGGATGAACACCGGAGAGCTGTTTTTA. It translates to CAISRVAGMNTGELFL.

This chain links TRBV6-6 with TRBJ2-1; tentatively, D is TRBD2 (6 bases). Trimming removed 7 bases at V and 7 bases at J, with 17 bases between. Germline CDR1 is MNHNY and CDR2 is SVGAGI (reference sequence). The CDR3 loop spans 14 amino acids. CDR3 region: CASNPPATSNEQFF. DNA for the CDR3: TGTGCCAGCAATCCCCCCGCGACTAGTAATGAGCAGTTCTTC.

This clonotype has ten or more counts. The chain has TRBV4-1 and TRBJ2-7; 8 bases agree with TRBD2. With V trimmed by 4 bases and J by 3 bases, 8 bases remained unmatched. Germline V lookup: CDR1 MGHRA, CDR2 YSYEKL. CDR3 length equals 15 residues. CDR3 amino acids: CASSPNFGGVYEQYF. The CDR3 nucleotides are TGCGCCAGCAGCCCGAATTTCGGGGGGGTCTACGAGCAGTACTTC.

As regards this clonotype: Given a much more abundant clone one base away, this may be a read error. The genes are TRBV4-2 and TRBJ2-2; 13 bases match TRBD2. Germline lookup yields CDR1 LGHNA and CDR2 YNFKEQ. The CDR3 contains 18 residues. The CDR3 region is CASSQKDGLAGEVGELLF. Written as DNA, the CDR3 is TGTGCCAGCAGCCAAAAGGACGGACTAGCGGGAGAGGTCGGGGAGCTGCTTTTT.

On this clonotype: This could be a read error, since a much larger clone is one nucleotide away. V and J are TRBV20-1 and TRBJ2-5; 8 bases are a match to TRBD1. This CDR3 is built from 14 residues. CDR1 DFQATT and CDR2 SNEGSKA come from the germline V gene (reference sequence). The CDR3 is CSTRPGQGGETQYF. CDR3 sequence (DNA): TGCAGTACTAGACCCGGACAGGGCGGGGAGACCCAGTACTTC.

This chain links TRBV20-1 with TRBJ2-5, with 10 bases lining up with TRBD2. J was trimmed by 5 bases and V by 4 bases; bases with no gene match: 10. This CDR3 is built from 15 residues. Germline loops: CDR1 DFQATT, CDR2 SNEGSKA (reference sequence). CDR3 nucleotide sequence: TGCAGTGCTAAACAAAGCGGGAGGGCCGGGGAGACCCAGTACTTC. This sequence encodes CSAKQSGRAGETQYF.

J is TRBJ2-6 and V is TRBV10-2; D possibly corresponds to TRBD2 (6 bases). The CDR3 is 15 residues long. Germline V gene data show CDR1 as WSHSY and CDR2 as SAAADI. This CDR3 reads CTSTFLNSGANVLTF. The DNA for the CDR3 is TGCACTAGCACCTTCTTGAACTCTGGGGCCAACGTCCTGACTTTC.

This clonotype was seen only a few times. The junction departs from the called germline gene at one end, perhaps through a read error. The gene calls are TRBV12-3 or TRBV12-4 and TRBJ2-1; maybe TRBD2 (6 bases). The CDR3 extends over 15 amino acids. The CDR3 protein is CASSFWDSADNEQFF. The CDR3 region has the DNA TGTGCTAGCAGTTTCTGGGACTCAGCAGACAATGAGCAGTTCTTC.

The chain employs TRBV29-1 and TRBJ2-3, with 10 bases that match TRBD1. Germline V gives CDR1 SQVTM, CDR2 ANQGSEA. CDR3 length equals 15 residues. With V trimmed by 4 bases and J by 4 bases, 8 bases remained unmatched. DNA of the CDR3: TGCAGCGTTGCTCGACAGGGGGCGACATCAGATACGCAGTATTTT. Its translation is CSVARQGATSDTQYF.